The entry below describes one T cell receptor beta chain. Its antigen remains unidentified. No much larger clone exists at a distance of one base, and base qualities are not known. The sample comes from a study of cytomegalovirus exposure and HLA in healthy donors (dated 2017 in TCRdb). Study-level background: According to an earlier analysis of a few hundred of the donors, roughly 180 million T cells yielded some 110 million unique TCR beta sequences and about 280 Gb of sequence data. An early release that covered about 600 HLA-typed donors contained approximately 290 gigabases of sequencing data and around 80 million unique TCR sequences. Among the 398 genotyped donors, about 83% belonged to the genetic ancestry cluster associated with self-reported Caucasian donors. The study aimed to test whether cataloging public T cell receptors could reveal signatures of past pathogen exposure. Using immunosequencing, the study profiled T cell repertoires from some 670 subjects and related those repertoires to cytomegalovirus serostatus. In addition to the first cohort of 650 to 750 subjects, a separate validation cohort of approximately 120 different subjects was used. The study combined high-throughput TCR immunosequencing, statistical association of individual TCRs with disease status, and machine learning to predict cytomegalovirus infection status. A later analysis re-analyzed previously published TCR beta repertoires from 500 to 700 donors and added high-resolution HLA genotyping to study TCR occurrence patterns. The later analysis used no new phenotypic data to find candidate immune exposures, relying instead on TCR beta sequences and their occurrence across donors. An earlier analysis of more than 450 of the donors used high-throughput TCR beta sequencing to judge whether each TCR beta V gene segment behaved as functional or pseudogenic. Alongside the repertoire data, information on donor age, sex, ethnicity and CMV serostatus was compiled. In a later genetic analysis, genome-wide SNP genotypes for 398 of the 666 donors were used, and that subset was treated as a discovery cohort. Every repertoire in the discovery cohort had been generated on one and the same sequencing platform. Both class I and class II loci were covered by HLA typing, at four-digit resolution. Typing coverage varied by locus: 629-630 donors for A, B, C, DRB1 and DQB1; 522 for DQA1; more than 600 for DPA1; roughly 450 for DPB1. Five DR-DQ haplotypes were treated as single units for association and clustering because of strong linkage in the cohort. Across approximately 400 genotyped donors of the cohort, an average of approximately 240,000 unique TCR beta nucleotide sequences per donor were sequenced, and 15% to 20% of those sequences were non-productive.

Paper-wide results and their limitations: At a false discovery rate of 0.05, a later analysis linked under 20,000 TCR beta sequences to specific HLA alleles. Across donors, most TCR sequences were observed very rarely, whereas some public TCRs were present in many individuals. The presence/absence analyses assumed that sequencing depth was roughly uniform across donors, and that assumption may not be true. Seventeen rarely observed V segments, including chromosome 9 orphons, were excluded from the earlier analysis of some 590 of the donors because counts were too low. In the study, around 150 TCR beta chains were listed as associated with cytomegalovirus. In a later analysis, the rate of TCR association differed among HLA loci, with DRB1 alleles having the most associated TCRs and HLA-C alleles having the fewest. A few of the identified cytomegalovirus-associated TCR beta chains were confirmed in vitro to be specific for cytomegalovirus antigens. Assigning TCR associations to individual alleles was difficult when HLA alleles, especially DR and DQ, strongly co-occurred. A further reported finding was that TCR beta sequences accurately predicted the HLA-A and HLA-B alleles for most subjects in the first cohort. Some IMGT-functional V segments, including TRBV6-2 and TRBV6-3, could not be told apart with the 87-base-pair reads, so those segments were excluded. Most CMV-associated TCR beta chains appeared to be HLA-restricted in a later analysis, and the HLA associations seemed to be driven largely by CMV exposure. This cohort had only TCR beta chains sequenced, and the lack of alpha or paired-chain data limited which features could be detected. Because some donors lacked HLA typing at each locus, the association tests relied only on the typed subset. The sequencing pipeline was judged likely to have produced a cluster of highly shared sequence variants as a technical artifact. According to a later genetic analysis, donors in an Asian-associated ancestry cluster had fewer N-insertions in productive TCRs than the approximately 690-donor mean. It was suggested by the authors that the approach could potentially be generalized to other disease states and immunological phenotypes. For the cohort, immune exposure information was limited to CMV serostatus. In a later analysis, HLA-associated TCR beta chains were found to be more clonally expanded and to have lower generation probabilities than equally common non-associated chains. Linkage disequilibrium might explain the correlated functional status among segregating V segments, but an unknown experimental factor could not be excluded. The classifier was reported to diagnose cytomegalovirus status with high specificity and sensitivity in both the original cohort and the validation cohort. Several of the top co-occurrence clusters appeared to be linked to parvovirus B19, influenza, CMV and Epstein-Barr virus, according to a later analysis. Broadly in line with IMGT annotations, most TCR beta V segments showed up in productive rearrangements about 90% or about 30% of the time in an earlier analysis of under 700 of the donors. V-gene and J-gene trimming of TCR beta chains was associated with a missense DCLRE1C variant in a later genetic analysis, and the association was replicated in an independent cohort.

The CDR3, cysteine through phenylalanine, is 15 amino acids long. Solely the CDR3 DNA is kept, with 45 bases framed from the first base. Reading the germline V gene gives CDR1 WSHSY and CDR2 SAAADI. The V end gives up 4 bases and the J end 3 bases, leaving 4 bases in the junction not matched to a gene. The cohort comprised more than 550 healthy bone marrow donors. Cohort members were all nominally healthy when sampled, although unrecorded immune exposures were likely present. The donor tested CMV seropositive and was one of the 289 seropositive cohort members. A peripheral blood sample was collected from each donor, and TCR beta sequencing was performed on peripheral blood mononuclear cells. The Qiagen DNeasy Blood Extraction Kit was used to extract genomic DNA from the blood cell samples. The library was generated by the immunoSEQ multiplex PCR assay. A mixture of 60 forward primers for TCR Vbeta segments and 13 reverse primers for TCR Jbeta segments was used in the multiplex PCR. Amplification of the CDR3 region of rearranged TCR beta genes was performed with a multiplex PCR assay on genomic DNA. Amplified TCR beta libraries were sequenced as 87-base-pair reads on the Illumina HiSeq System. As for the original processing: Across the roughly 670 repertoires, a later analysis counted approximately 75 million unique TCR beta chains, around 11 million of which were shared by at least two donors. To remove PCR and sequencing errors, raw reads were error-corrected and collapsed into unique sequences using a nearest-neighbor algorithm that merged closely related sequences. CDR3 sequences were aligned to IMGT reference sequences to assign V, D and J gene segments. For a sequence to be retained, a match of at least six nucleotides to both a V gene segment and a J gene segment was required. A rearrangement counted as productive if the CDR3 had no stop codons and remained in frame with V and J, and every other rearrangement counted as non-productive. CDR3 was defined according to IMGT convention as the region running from the second conserved V-encoded cysteine to the conserved J-encoded phenylalanine. The earlier analysis of some 540 of the donors excluded any sequence lacking an unambiguous match to a single V gene segment. In an earlier analysis of approximately 590 of the donors, a V segment was called functional when productive rearrangements were above 56.7%, and segregating when the standard deviation between donors exceeded 5%. A statistical classification framework was built for diagnosing cytomegalovirus status from the catalog of TCR beta chain sequences. V and J gene assignment, in a later analysis, came from comparing TCR nucleotide sequences with IMGT/GENE-DB human TR gene sequences. A later analysis assigned CDR3 sequences and most-parsimonious VDJ recombination scenarios with the TCRdist pipeline. In a later analysis, each TCR beta chain was defined by its CDR3 amino acid sequence together with its V-gene family, and reads without a unique V-gene family were excluded. As a way to deal with suspected cross-contamination and a sequencing artifact, a later analysis dropped nearly 600 nucleotide sequences that were highly shared and had low generation probability. In a later analysis, a clonal expansion index for each public chain was calculated from normalized within-repertoire ranks of inferred template counts. In a later analysis, generation probabilities were computed using a VDJ recombination model fitted to out-of-frame rearrangements, and the results were checked against IGoR. In a later analysis, TCR-TCR, TCR-HLA and TCR-CMV co-occurrence was scored with hypergeometric tests, and a repertoire-size bias correction was applied to TCR pairs. False discovery rates were estimated in a later analysis by permuting HLA or CMV assignments 20 times. A later analysis grouped co-occurring TCRs with DBSCAN, adding TCRdist sequence similarity when clustering within HLA-allele-positive subsets. Repertoires with fewer than 30,000 or more than 120,000 public chains, plus five repertoires with anomalous nucleotide sharing, were excluded from co-occurrence clustering. This immuneACCESS table, as held by TCRdb, lists in-frame sequences with V and J called but not all clones. Of the missing ones, under half trace to an unresolved V gene in checked studies; the others have no known cause. That table is the source of V, J and clone size, and D and trimming were worked out from the DNA. Across this sample there are roughly 100,000 clones, with about 80% seen only once. The leading ten clones occupy roughly 3.8% of the sample.

The V and J segments used are TRBV10-2 and TRBJ2-7; 12 of the junction bases match TRBD1. The TCR originated in a female donor in good health and CMV-seropositive. The sequencing input was PBMCs. The DNA is as follows: TGCGCCAGCAGTGGGGACAGGGGGCGCGACTACGAGCAGTACTTC. Translated, this is CASSGDRGRDYEQYF.